Below, 32 T cell receptor beta chains from the same sample are listed, as sequenced in a study of blood T cells in healthy people across ages. Together with a sample-barcoded 5' primer, a J-beta primer mix was included in a second PCR lasting about 7 to 11 cycles. From the 5' RACE reads, TCRdb called clonotypes with MiXCR, one entry per CDR3 protein. Among about 940,000 distinct CDR3 sequences listed, roughly 48% were seen once. Material for sequencing was blood. The receptors shown here come from a man between 25 and 39 years old in good health.

This clonotype was seen more than once but under ten times. The gene calls are TRBV3-1 and TRBJ2-7; maybe TRBD1 (5 bases). This CDR3 has 15 residues. Looked up from germline, CDR1 is LGHDT and CDR2 is YNNKEL (reference sequence). Trimming pared 0 bases from V and 0 bases from J, leaving 9 bases between. The CDR3: CASSQEQARSYEQYF. The CDR3 DNA sequence: TGTGCCAGCAGCCAAGAACAGGCCCGCTCCTACGAGCAGTACTTC.

Note on this clonotype: The junction departs from the called germline gene at one end, perhaps through a read error. The rearrangement uses TRBV6-5 and TRBJ2-7; D is uncertain. Per germline, CDR1 MNHEY and CDR2 SVGAGI. The CDR3 length is 14 residues. In DNA, the CDR3 is TGTGCCAGCAGTTACTCAACAAACTCCCACGAGCAGTACTTC. Translating it yields CASSYSTNSHEQYF.

The chain couples TRBV4-1 to TRBJ2-5, with TRBD2 matching 8 bases. The germline CDR1 and CDR2 sequences are MGHRA and YSYEKL. With V trimmed by 0 bases and J by 6 bases, 3 bases remained unmatched. CDR3 size: 14 residues. The CDR3 loop reads CASSQDGRVQTQYF. The CDR3 DNA sequence: TGCGCCAGCAGCCAAGACGGGAGGGTTCAGACCCAGTACTTC.

The chain recombines TRBV6-5 with TRBJ2-7; possibly TRBD1 or TRBD2 for D (6 bases each). The CDR3 has 16 amino acids. Looked up from germline, CDR1 is MNHEY and CDR2 is SVGAGI. V shed 4 bases and J shed 3 bases, with 19 bases lying between them. The CDR3 DNA reads TGTGCCAGCAGTTCGCCGGGGGCCCTCGATATCTACGAGCAGTACTTC. Protein sequence: CASSSPGALDIYEQYF.

The chain joins TRBV20-1 to TRBJ2-1, with TRBD2 identical over 9 bases. V was clipped by 6 bases and J by 2 bases; unmatched bases: 5. Per germline, CDR1 DFQATT and CDR2 SNEGSKA (reference sequence). CDR3 length equals 14 residues. DNA for the CDR3: TGCAGTGCCCAGACTAGCGGAGCCTACAATGAGCAGTTCTTC. This encodes CSAQTSGAYNEQFF.

This rearrangement joins TRBV12-3 or TRBV12-4 to TRBJ2-4; D is unresolved. The V and J ends lost 1 base and 0 bases respectively, with 10 bases between them. The CDR3 covers 16 residues. Here the CDR3 reads CASSLGSYIAKNIQYF. The DNA of the CDR3 is TGTGCCAGCAGTTTAGGCAGTTATATAGCCAAAAACATTCAGTACTTC.

In the case of this clonotype: The junction differs from germline at one of its ends, possibly a read error. The CDR3 bases are TGTGCCAGCAGCGCCCTGACTAGCGGGGGTTACAATGTGCAGTTCTTC. Protein product: CASSALTSGGYNVQFF. V is TRBV9 and J is TRBJ2-1, with 12 bases identical to TRBD2. This CDR3 is built from 16 residues. Germline values: CDR1 SGDLS, CDR2 YYNGEE.

This rearrangement joins TRBV20-1 to TRBJ2-2, with a weak D call TRBD2 (6 bases). This CDR3 spans 14 amino acids. Germline values: CDR1 DFQATT, CDR2 SNEGSKA (reference sequence). Trimming left V 5 bases short and J 5 bases short, with 15 bases between. The chain's CDR3 is CSAPTPGLTGELFF. The CDR3 nucleotides read TGCAGTGCTCCGACGCCGGGACTGACCGGGGAGCTGTTTTTT.

The CDR3 region has the DNA TGTGCCAGCAGCCCGGAGACAGGGACCTACAATGAGCAGTTCTTC. It is translated as CASSPETGTYNEQFF. The genes are TRBV27 and TRBJ2-1; TRBD1 matches 7 bases. CDR1 is MNHEY, CDR2 SMNVEV, per germline (reference sequence). V shed 6 bases, J shed 2 bases, and the junction held 7 bases outside the gene matches. CDR3 length equals 15 residues.

The V and J genes are TRBV28 and TRBJ2-5; 14 bases align to TRBD2. V shed 5 bases, J shed 4 bases, and the junction held 9 bases outside the gene matches. CDR1 MDHEN and CDR2 SYDVKM come from the germline V gene. The CDR3 is made up of 17 amino acids. The CDR3 protein is CASSISTSGGEAETQYF. CDR3 in DNA: TGTGCCAGCAGTATCTCGACTAGCGGGGGGGAGGCAGAGACCCAGTACTTC. Full variable domain (missing parts from reference TRBV28 and TRBJ2-5): DVKVTQSSRYLVKRTGEKVFLECVQDMDHENMFWYRQDPGLGLRLIYFSYDVKMKEKGDIPEGYSVSREKKERFSLILESASTNQTSMYLCASSISTSGGEAETQYFGPGTRLLVL.

This clonotype appeared a single time. The V gene is TRBV11-2, the J gene TRBJ2-3; D ambiguous. CDR1 and CDR2 from the germline V gene are SGHAT and FQNNGV. There are 14 residues in the CDR3. With 1 base removed from V and 2 bases from J, the gap between germline ends came to 7 bases. CDR3 sequence (DNA): TGTGCCAGCAGCTTAGCAGATGCCACAGATACGCAGTATTTT. Translated: CASSLADATDTQYF.

The chain employs TRBV4-3 and TRBJ1-2; 7 bases map to TRBD1. V dropped 4 bases and J dropped 7; count of bases not matched to a gene: 9. This CDR3 has 14 residues. The V gene's germline CDR1 is LGHNA and CDR2 YSLEER. CDR3 in DNA: TGCGCCAGCAGCCGCTCCTCCGGGACAGCTGGCTACACCTTC. Amino acid sequence: CASSRSSGTAGYTF.

This clonotype occurred a few times. The chain recombines TRBV10-3 with TRBJ1-1; 8 nucleotides agree with TRBD1. The trim removed 6 bases at V and 10 bases at J, leaving 10 bases unmatched. Germline values: CDR1 ENHRY, CDR2 SYGVKD. This CDR3 is built from 13 residues. The CDR3 protein is CAIREREGTGAFF. CDR3 coding DNA: TGTGCCATCAGGGAACGAGAGGGGACAGGAGCTTTCTTT.

This clonotype was seen only a few times. The gene calls are TRBV3-1 and TRBJ2-2; 10 positions match TRBD2. The CDR3 totals 16 residues. Germline V CDR1 and CDR2: LGHDT, YNNKEL (reference sequence). V was clipped by 4 bases and J by 1 base; unmatched bases: 3. Written as DNA, the CDR3 is TGTGCCAGCAGCCTAGCGGGGGGCATGAACACCGGGGAGCTGTTTTTT. It yields the protein CASSLAGGMNTGELFF.

This sequence joins TRBV15 and TRBJ2-2; TRBD2 aligns across 7 bases. In germline, CDR1 is LNHNV, CDR2 YYDKDF (reference sequence). V gave up 5 bases and J gave up 1 base; unmatched junction bases: 16. The CDR3 totals 19 residues. CDR3 amino acids: CATSSSIPSRGWNTGELFF. The CDR3 bases are TGTGCCACCAGCTCATCGATTCCTTCGCGGGGGTGGAACACCGGGGAGCTGTTTTTT.

The chain joins TRBV5-1 to TRBJ2-6, with D possibly matching TRBD2 (5 bases). The CDR3 spans 18 residues. Deletions cut 2 bases from V and 0 bases from J, with 15 bases between. Germline CDR1 and CDR2: SGHRS and YFSETQ. The CDR3 spells CASSFKPGNPSGANVLTF. In DNA, the CDR3 is TGCGCCAGCAGCTTTAAACCGGGGAACCCCTCTGGGGCCAACGTCCTGACTTTC.

V gene TRBV6-1 combines with J gene TRBJ1-3, with 7 bases matching TRBD1. Germline CDR1 MNHNS, CDR2 SASEGT. There are 14 residues in the CDR3. The ends lost 10 bases at V and 2 bases at J; junction bases unmatched: 8. The CDR3 reads CATSKDRAGNTIYF. The CDR3 DNA follows: TGTGCCACCTCCAAAGACAGGGCTGGAAACACCATATATTTT.

The chain has TRBV27 and TRBJ2-2; D might be TRBD2 (6 bases). Trimming stripped 1 base from V and 2 bases from J, with 11 bases between. The CDR3 sequence is 16 residues long. Germline lookup yields CDR1 MNHEY and CDR2 SMNVEV (reference sequence). CDR3 region: CASSLWSGENTGELFF. CDR3 bases: TGTGCCAGCAGTTTATGGTCGGGGGAAAACACCGGGGAGCTGTTTTTT.

This rearrangement joins TRBV7-2 to TRBJ2-4, with D possibly being TRBD1 (7 bases). This CDR3 is 14 amino acids long. Trimming shortened V by 5 bases and J by 5 bases, and 13 bases separated the two germline ends. Germline CDR1 is SGHTA and CDR2 is FQGNSA. The CDR3 coding sequence is TGTGCCAGCAGCCGACAGGGCGGGGAAAACATTCAGTACTTC. Residues: CASSRQGGENIQYF. The full variable domain, with the rest looked up from reference TRBV7-2 and TRBJ2-4, is GAGVSQSPSNKVTEKGKDVELRCDPISGHTALYWYRQSLGQGLEFLIYFQGNSAPDKSGLPSDRFSAERTGGSVSTLTIQRTQQEDSAVYLCASSRQGGENIQYFGAGTRLSVL.

This clonotype was found many times. V is TRBV6-1 and J is TRBJ1-4; TRBD1 aligns across 8 bases. This CDR3 is built from 15 residues. Germline lookup yields CDR1 MNHNS and CDR2 SASEGT. J lost 7 bases, V lost 3 bases, and 7 bases had no gene match. CDR3 coding DNA: TGTGCCAGCAGTGAGGCGACAGGGGATAGTGAAAAACTGTTTTTT. Its protein is CASSEATGDSEKLFF.

V and J are TRBV7-2 and TRBJ2-3, with TRBD2 matching 10 bases. The CDR3 totals 16 residues. V lost 5 bases to trimming and J lost 1 base; unmatched junction nucleotides: 6. Germline V gives CDR1 SGHTA, CDR2 FQGNSA. The CDR3 region has the DNA TGTGCCAGCAGCCCCCTGGGGACTAGCGGCACAGATACGCAGTATTTT. It is translated as CASSPLGTSGTDTQYF.

The chain couples TRBV10-3 to TRBJ2-1, with D possibly called TRBD1 or TRBD2 (5 bases each). V dropped 0 bases and J dropped 12 bases, with 6 bases sitting between them. The CDR3 covers 11 residues. CDR1 and CDR2 (germline): ENHRY, SYGVKD. As DNA, the CDR3 is TGTGCCATCAGTGAGTCGAGGGGGCAGTTCTTC. It codes for CAISESRGQFF.

This chain connects TRBV20-1 to TRBJ2-7; D may correspond to TRBD1 or TRBD2 (6 bases each). The DNA end is a closer match to TRBJ2-5, so the J assignment may be wrong. CDR1 and CDR2 (germline): DFQATT, SNEGSKA (reference sequence). CDR3 length: 15 residues. Written as DNA, the CDR3 is TGCAGTGCTGGGCGGGACCTAGGTGGACAGGAGACCCAGTACTTC. It translates to CSAGRDLGGQETQYF.

The chain is built from TRBV7-2 and TRBJ1-4; 7 positions agree with TRBD1. This CDR3 contains 14 residues. The V gene's germline CDR1 is SGHTA and CDR2 FQGNSA. Germline trimming cut 5 bases from V and 12 bases from J; bases unmatched to any gene: 12. The CDR3 protein is CASSARGRVGELFF. In DNA, the CDR3 is TGTGCCAGCAGCGCAAGGGGGCGGGTTGGTGAACTGTTTTTT.

This clonotype was recorded at least ten times. CDR3 amino acids: CSARGSGGAEKTQYF. As DNA, the CDR3 is TGCAGTGCTAGAGGTAGCGGGGGGGCCGAAAAGACCCAGTACTTC. The chain employs TRBV20-1 and TRBJ2-5; 11 bases fit TRBD2. Germline trimming cut 1 base from V and 6 bases from J; bases unmatched to any gene: 7. The CDR3 spans 15 residues. Germline loops: CDR1 DFQATT, CDR2 SNEGSKA (reference sequence).

A few counts support this clonotype. This chain joins TRBV14 and TRBJ2-5, with TRBD2 matching 10 bases. The CDR3 loop spans 15 amino acids. Germline V gives CDR1 SGHDN, CDR2 FVKESK. V trimming: 3 bases; J trimming: 11 bases; junction bases outside the gene matches: 12. The CDR3 spells CASSQRNGLAEEQYF. In nucleotides, the CDR3 is TGTGCCAGCAGCCAGAGAAATGGACTAGCGGAAGAGCAGTACTTC.

This rearrangement joins TRBV4-3 to TRBJ2-3; D may be TRBD1 or TRBD2 (5 bases each). CDR3 length: 17 residues. Germline loops: CDR1 LGHNA, CDR2 YSLEER. Deletions cut 1 base from V and 0 bases from J, with 14 bases between. Here the CDR3 DNA reads TGCGCCAGCAGCCAAGGAGTGAGGGGCGCTAGCACAGATACGCAGTATTTT. The encoded protein is CASSQGVRGASTDTQYF.

J is TRBJ2-1 and V is TRBV6-1; no clear D gene. The V end was cut by 1 base, the J end by 9 bases, with 16 bases between. The germline CDR1 and CDR2 sequences are MNHNS and SASEGT. The CDR3 sequence is 15 residues long. CDR3 protein: CASSEGAHRTGEQFF. CDR3 DNA: TGTGCCAGCAGTGAAGGGGCCCATAGAACGGGTGAGCAGTTCTTC.

This chain links TRBV7-9 with TRBJ2-2; no clear D. V was shortened by 3 bases and J by 0 bases, with 8 bases between the two germline ends. This CDR3 spans 15 amino acids. Germline loops: CDR1 SEHNR, CDR2 FQNEAQ (reference sequence). CDR3 loop: CASSFRIPNTGELFF. DNA of the CDR3: TGTGCCAGCAGCTTTCGAATTCCGAACACCGGGGAGCTGTTTTTT.

The CDR3 loop is CASSDGQIGAYEQYF. In DNA form, the CDR3 reads TGTGCCAGCTCAGACGGACAGATAGGGGCCTACGAGCAGTACTTC. V and J are TRBV18 and TRBJ2-7; a possible D gene is TRBD1 (6 bases). Per the germline V gene, CDR1 is KGHSH and CDR2 is LQKENI. V shed 5 bases and J shed 2 bases, with 16 bases lying between them. The CDR3 runs to 15 residues.

This clonotype was seen at least ten times. The chain couples TRBV20-1 to TRBJ2-4; D might be TRBD2 (6 bases). With 6 bases removed from V and 0 bases from J, the gap between germline ends came to 18 bases. The CDR3 extends over 16 amino acids. From germline, CDR1 is DFQATT and CDR2 SNEGSKA (reference sequence). The chain's CDR3 is CSASHSGGLAKNIQYF. CDR3 coding DNA: TGCAGTGCCAGCCACTCCGGGGGATTAGCCAAAAACATTCAGTACTTC.

The chain uses TRBV7-9 and TRBJ2-2; D unresolved. The germline V gene has CDR1 SEHNR and CDR2 FQNEAQ (reference sequence). The CDR3 spans 14 residues. V lost 1 base and J lost 5, with 8 bases in between. CDR3 sequence (DNA): TGTGCCAGCAGCTTAGAGACGTTTACCGGGGAGCTGTTTTTT. Translated: CASSLETFTGELFF.